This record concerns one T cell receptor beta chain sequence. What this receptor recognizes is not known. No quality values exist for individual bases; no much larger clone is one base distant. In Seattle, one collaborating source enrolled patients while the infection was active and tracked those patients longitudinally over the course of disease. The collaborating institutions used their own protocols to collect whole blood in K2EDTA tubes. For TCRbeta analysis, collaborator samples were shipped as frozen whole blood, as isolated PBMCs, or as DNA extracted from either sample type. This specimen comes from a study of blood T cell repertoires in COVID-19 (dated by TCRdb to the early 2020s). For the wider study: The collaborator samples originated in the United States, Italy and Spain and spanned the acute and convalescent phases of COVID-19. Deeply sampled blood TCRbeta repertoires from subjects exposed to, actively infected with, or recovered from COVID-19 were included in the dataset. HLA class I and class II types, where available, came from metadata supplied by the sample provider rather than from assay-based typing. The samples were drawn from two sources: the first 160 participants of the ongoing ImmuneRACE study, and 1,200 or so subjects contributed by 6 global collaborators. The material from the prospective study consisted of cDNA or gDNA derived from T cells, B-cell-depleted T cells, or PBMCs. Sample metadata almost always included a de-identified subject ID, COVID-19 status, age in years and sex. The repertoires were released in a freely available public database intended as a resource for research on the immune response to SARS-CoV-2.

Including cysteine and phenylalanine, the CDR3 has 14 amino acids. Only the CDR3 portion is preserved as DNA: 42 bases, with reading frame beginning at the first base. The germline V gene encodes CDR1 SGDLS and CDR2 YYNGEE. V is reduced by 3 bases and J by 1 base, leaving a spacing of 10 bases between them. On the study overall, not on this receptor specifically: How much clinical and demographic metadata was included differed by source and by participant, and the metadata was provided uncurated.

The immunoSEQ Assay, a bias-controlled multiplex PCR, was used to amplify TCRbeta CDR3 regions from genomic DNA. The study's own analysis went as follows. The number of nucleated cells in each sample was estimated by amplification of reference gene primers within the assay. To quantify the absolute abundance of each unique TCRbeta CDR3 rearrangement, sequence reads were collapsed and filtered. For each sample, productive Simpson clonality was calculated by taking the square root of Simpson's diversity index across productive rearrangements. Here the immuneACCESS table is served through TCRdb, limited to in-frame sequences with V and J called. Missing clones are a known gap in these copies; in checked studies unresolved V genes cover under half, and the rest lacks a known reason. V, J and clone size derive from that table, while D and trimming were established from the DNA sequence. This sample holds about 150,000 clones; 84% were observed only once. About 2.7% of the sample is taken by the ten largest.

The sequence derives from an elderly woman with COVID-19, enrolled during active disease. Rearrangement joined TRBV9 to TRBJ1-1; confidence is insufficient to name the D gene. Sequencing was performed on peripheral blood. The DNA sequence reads TGTGCCAGCAGCGCCCGAACAGAGAACACTGAAGCTTTCTTT. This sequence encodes CASSARTENTEAFF.